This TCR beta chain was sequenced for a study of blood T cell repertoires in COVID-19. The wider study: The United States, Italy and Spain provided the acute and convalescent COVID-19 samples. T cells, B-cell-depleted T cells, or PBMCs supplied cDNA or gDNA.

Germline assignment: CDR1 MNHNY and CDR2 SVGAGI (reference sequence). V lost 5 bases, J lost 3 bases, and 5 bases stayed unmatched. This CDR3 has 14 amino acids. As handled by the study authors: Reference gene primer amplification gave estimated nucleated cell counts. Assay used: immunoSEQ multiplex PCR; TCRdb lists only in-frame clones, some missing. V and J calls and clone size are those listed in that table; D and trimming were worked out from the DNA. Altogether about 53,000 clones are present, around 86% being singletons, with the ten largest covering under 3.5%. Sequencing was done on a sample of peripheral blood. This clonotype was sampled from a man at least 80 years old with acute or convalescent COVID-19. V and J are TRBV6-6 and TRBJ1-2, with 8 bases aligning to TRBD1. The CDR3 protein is CASSRTGQDYGYTF. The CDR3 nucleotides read TGTGCCAGCAGTCGGACAGGGCAAGACTATGGCTACACCTTC.